This TCR beta chain was found in a study of CD8 T cells in ankylosing spondylitis. Study-level results: Significant enrichment of disease-linked clones was reportedly seen in matched ankylosing spondylitis synovial fluid. Some motif variants were previously reported in reactive arthritis synovial fluid and blood. With a CD8+ phenotype, disease-linked clones were relatively rare in peripheral blood. A TCR beta motif of 8 or 9 highly homologous variants appeared characteristic of ankylosing spondylitis blood.

TCRdb reprocessed the 5' RACE reads via MiXCR and lists one record per CDR3 protein. Of under 130,000 distinct CDR3 sequences listed, less than 25% are singletons. Trimming removed 1 base at V and 8 bases at J, with 9 bases between. The CDR3 extends over 14 amino acids. Per the germline V gene, CDR1 is SGHTA and CDR2 is FQGNSA. This clonotype was counted ten times or more. Its antigen is unidentified. Input material: synovial fluid, either unsorted or a sorted T cell fraction (not recorded which). This receptor was obtained from a male donor with ankylosing spondylitis. V gene TRBV7-2 combines with J gene TRBJ1-6; no firm D call. As DNA, the CDR3 is TGTGCCAGCAGCTTAGAGGCCATTTATTCACCCCTCCACTTT. Encoded protein: CASSLEAIYSPLHF.